A selection of T cell receptor beta chains follows, all from one sample in a study of shared clonotypes between healthy human individuals. Data came from immunoSEQ multiplex PCR; TCRdb stores just in-frame clones and leaves some out. The table records some 2,400,000 clones, approximately 95% of them present only once. The sequenced sample was naive CD4+ T cells sorted from blood. These receptors all stem from a man aged 18-30 years in good health. The CDR3 runs from the conserved cysteine through the conserved F or W. Each record gives: J gene, clone size, V gene, D gene, CDR3 protein, CDR3 DNA. The D gene is left open where the match is weak. Only some rows state a clone size, as once, few, many or a class for expanded clones.

J gene: TRBJ2-5
clone size: -
V gene: TRBV2
D gene: -
CDR3 protein: CASSTQGGETQYF
CDR3 DNA: TGTGCCAGCAGTACACAGGGAGGAGAGACCCAGTACTTC

J gene: TRBJ2-5
clone size: -
V gene: TRBV5-1
D gene: -
CDR3 protein: CASSPPSLGQKETQYF
CDR3 DNA: TGCGCCAGCAGCCCCCCCTCCCTGGGGCAAAAAGAGACCCAGTACTTC

J gene: TRBJ1-2
clone size: once
V gene: TRBV30
D gene: -
CDR3 protein: CAWSPRDVNWIF
CDR3 DNA: TGTGCCTGGAGTCCGAGGGACGTAAATTGGATATTC

J gene: TRBJ1-2
clone size: -
V gene: TRBV5-5
D gene: -
CDR3 protein: CASSLAPDGIGDGYTF
CDR3 DNA: TGTGCCAGCAGCCTCGCGCCGGACGGGATTGGAGATGGCTACACCTTC

J gene: TRBJ2-3
clone size: -
V gene: TRBV7-9
D gene: -
CDR3 protein: CASSLGGKTDTQYF
CDR3 DNA: TGTGCCAGCAGCTTAGGAGGGAAGACAGATACGCAGTATTTT

J gene: TRBJ1-6
clone size: -
V gene: TRBV10-2
D gene: -
CDR3 protein: CASRELQGFNSPLHF
CDR3 DNA: TGCGCCAGCAGAGAGCTACAGGGCTTTAATTCACCCCTCCACTTT

J gene: TRBJ2-4
clone size: -
V gene: TRBV28
D gene: -
CDR3 protein: CAAVGGPAKNIQYF
CDR3 DNA: TGTGCCGCGGTGGGGGGCCCCGCCAAAAACATTCAGTACTTC

J gene: TRBJ2-1
clone size: -
V gene: TRBV2
D gene: TRBD2
CDR3 protein: CASRGLAGGSEQFF
CDR3 DNA: TGTGCCAGCAGGGGACTAGCGGGGGGCTCCGAGCAGTTCTTC

J gene: TRBJ2-7
clone size: -
V gene: TRBV10-1
D gene: -
CDR3 protein: CASSESGRGYEQYF
CDR3 DNA: TGCGCCAGCAGTGAATCCGGGAGAGGCTACGAGCAGTACTTC

J gene: TRBJ2-7
clone size: -
V gene: TRBV10-3
D gene: -
CDR3 protein: CAISDGEQYF
CDR3 DNA: TGTGCCATCAGTGACGGCGAGCAGTACTTC

J gene: TRBJ2-5
clone size: -
V gene: TRBV6-5
D gene: -
CDR3 protein: CASSYGGSQYF
CDR3 DNA: TGTGCCAGCAGTTACGGCGGATCCCAGTACTTC

J gene: TRBJ1-5
clone size: -
V gene: TRBV7-9
D gene: -
CDR3 protein: CASSPGGAGPQHF
CDR3 DNA: TGTGCCAGCAGCCCGGGTGGGGCGGGGCCCCAGCATTTT

J gene: TRBJ1-5
clone size: -
V gene: TRBV19
D gene: TRBD1
CDR3 protein: CASSTIGTALGQPQHF
CDR3 DNA: TGTGCCAGTAGTACTATAGGGACAGCCCTTGGTCAGCCCCAGCATTTT

J gene: TRBJ2-7
clone size: few
V gene: TRBV6-1
D gene: TRBD1
CDR3 protein: CASREDRASYEQYF
CDR3 DNA: TGTGCCAGCAGAGAGGACAGGGCCTCCTACGAGCAGTACTTC

J gene: TRBJ2-5
clone size: -
V gene: TRBV5-5
D gene: -
CDR3 protein: CASSWDGLETQYF
CDR3 DNA: TGTGCCAGCAGCTGGGATGGGTTGGAGACCCAGTACTTC

J gene: TRBJ1-1
clone size: -
V gene: TRBV30
D gene: -
CDR3 protein: CAWSVSRRTEAFF
CDR3 DNA: TGTGCCTGGAGTGTTTCCCGGAGGACTGAAGCTTTCTTT

J gene: TRBJ2-2
clone size: once
V gene: TRBV10-3
D gene: -
CDR3 protein: CAMKGDRDTGELFF
CDR3 DNA: TGTGCCATGAAGGGAGATCGGGACACCGGGGAGCTGTTTTTT

J gene: TRBJ2-7
clone size: -
V gene: TRBV20-1
D gene: TRBD1
CDR3 protein: CSAGRQGEQYF
CDR3 DNA: TGCAGTGCCGGCCGACAGGGCGAGCAGTACTTC

J gene: TRBJ2-2
clone size: -
V gene: TRBV5-1
D gene: -
CDR3 protein: CASSPPSGELFF
CDR3 DNA: TGCGCCAGCAGCCCACCGTCCGGGGAGCTGTTTTTT

J gene: TRBJ1-6
clone size: once
V gene: TRBV28
D gene: -
CDR3 protein: CASRGRSSYNSPLHF
CDR3 DNA: TGTGCCAGCAGAGGACGGAGCTCCTATAATTCACCCCTCCACTTT

J gene: TRBJ2-2
clone size: -
V gene: TRBV7-9
D gene: -
CDR3 protein: CASSLARLTGELFF
CDR3 DNA: TGTGCCAGCAGCTTAGCGCGGCTCACCGGGGAGCTGTTTTTT

J gene: TRBJ2-7
clone size: -
V gene: TRBV19
D gene: -
CDR3 protein: CASRDYEQYF
CDR3 DNA: TGTGCCAGTAGGGATTACGAGCAGTACTTC

J gene: TRBJ2-2
clone size: -
V gene: TRBV27
D gene: TRBD2
CDR3 protein: CASSSSLAGTGELFF
CDR3 DNA: TGTGCCAGCAGTTCTAGCCTAGCGGGCACCGGGGAGCTGTTTTTT

J gene: TRBJ2-7
clone size: -
V gene: TRBV9
D gene: TRBD1
CDR3 protein: CASSAGTGFSYEQYF
CDR3 DNA: TGTGCCAGCAGCGCCGGGACAGGTTTCTCCTACGAGCAGTACTTC

J gene: TRBJ2-5
clone size: -
V gene: TRBV28
D gene: -
CDR3 protein: CASSLRQSQETQYF
CDR3 DNA: TGTGCCAGCAGTTTACGGCAATCCCAAGAGACCCAGTACTTC

J gene: TRBJ1-1
clone size: -
V gene: TRBV28
D gene: -
CDR3 protein: CASHAFRANTEAFF
CDR3 DNA: TGTGCCAGCCACGCTTTTAGGGCGAACACTGAAGCTTTCTTT

J gene: TRBJ2-7
clone size: -
V gene: TRBV7-8
D gene: -
CDR3 protein: CASSLGTKGFPYEQYF
CDR3 DNA: TGTGCCAGCAGCTTAGGCACGAAGGGGTTCCCCTACGAGCAGTACTTC

J gene: TRBJ2-5
clone size: once
V gene: TRBV7-8
D gene: -
CDR3 protein: CASSLLLQETQYF
CDR3 DNA: TGTGCCAGCAGCTTATTACTACAAGAGACCCAGTACTTC

J gene: TRBJ2-2
clone size: -
V gene: TRBV19
D gene: -
CDR3 protein: CASSISGTHTGELFF
CDR3 DNA: TGTGCCAGTAGTATCTCCGGGACTCACACCGGGGAGCTGTTTTTT

J gene: TRBJ2-5
clone size: once
V gene: TRBV2
D gene: TRBD2
CDR3 protein: CARTSGTPETQYF
CDR3 DNA: TGTGCCAGAACTAGCGGCACCCCAGAGACCCAGTACTTC

J gene: TRBJ1-2
clone size: -
V gene: TRBV15
D gene: -
CDR3 protein: CATAGGAANYGYTF
CDR3 DNA: TGTGCCACCGCGGGAGGGGCCGCGAACTATGGCTACACCTTC

J gene: TRBJ2-2
clone size: -
V gene: TRBV2
D gene: -
CDR3 protein: CASSGETGELFF
CDR3 DNA: TGTGCCAGCAGTGGAGAAACCGGGGAGCTGTTTTTT

J gene: TRBJ1-1
clone size: -
V gene: TRBV7-8
D gene: TRBD1
CDR3 protein: CASSYGQGNTEAFF
CDR3 DNA: TGTGCCAGCAGCTACGGACAGGGAAACACTGAAGCTTTCTTT

J gene: TRBJ2-1
clone size: once
V gene: TRBV30
D gene: -
CDR3 protein: CAWMKGKIPYNEQFF
CDR3 DNA: TGTGCCTGGATGAAGGGAAAGATTCCCTACAATGAGCAGTTCTTC

J gene: TRBJ1-5
clone size: -
V gene: TRBV19
D gene: TRBD1
CDR3 protein: CASRSDRDNQPQHF
CDR3 DNA: TGTGCCAGTAGGTCGGACAGGGACAATCAGCCCCAGCATTTT

J gene: TRBJ2-3
clone size: -
V gene: TRBV30
D gene: -
CDR3 protein: CAGTQGEVTDTQYF
CDR3 DNA: TGTGCCGGAACCCAGGGGGAGGTCACAGATACGCAGTATTTT

J gene: TRBJ1-3
clone size: -
V gene: TRBV28
D gene: -
CDR3 protein: CAGSQGPSSGNTIYF
CDR3 DNA: TGTGCCGGCTCCCAGGGACCGAGCTCTGGAAACACCATATATTTT